The clone carrying this TCR beta chain was seen a few times. Its antigen remains unknown. TCRdb itself ran the RT-PCR reads through MiXCR, one entry per CDR3 protein. The sample carries about 520,000 distinct CDR3 sequences, 25% recorded once. The sample belongs to a study of response to subunit inactivated influenza vaccine. The V gene lost 10 bases and the J gene lost 1 base, with 16 bases spanning the gap. The CDR3 spans 14 residues. From germline, CDR1 is ENHRY and CDR2 SYGVKD. General observations from the study: Each seasonal influenza vaccination recruits few new T cells, the authors suggested.

The sequence came from a man aged 45-65 years who received an inactivated influenza vaccine. The material sequenced was CD4+ T cells sorted from PBMCs, taken less than 6 days after vaccination. V and J are TRBV10-3 and TRBJ1-1; D not certain. CDR3 nucleotide sequence: TGTGCCACCGGGCGGGCAGTACAGAACACTGAAGCTTTCTTT. Translation gives CATGRAVQNTEAFF.